What follows are 6 T cell receptor beta chains derived from one specimen sequenced in a study of shared T cell receptors in the human thymus. Assay used: immunoSEQ multiplex PCR; TCRdb lists only in-frame clones, some missing. The table has 450,000 to 650,000 clones, around 82% seen once. These data also featured in a second study, about human thymus T cells.

Sequenced input: thymocytes. The receptors were gathered from a boy younger than two with a congenital heart defect.

The count of this clone is one. The rearrangement joins TRBV10-1 to TRBJ2-3; unclear D gene. CDR3 length equals 12 residues. Germline V gives CDR1 WNHNN, CDR2 SYGVQD (reference sequence). Trimming stripped 4 bases from V and 4 bases from J, with 6 bases between. CDR3 protein: CASSVRPDTQYF. The CDR3 bases are TGCGCCAGCAGTGTGAGGCCAGATACGCAGTATTTT.

CDR3 nucleotide sequence: TGTGCCAGCAGCTTGGGGGGACAGGGGGCAGGCAATGAGCAGTTCTTC. Its translation is CASSLGGQGAGNEQFF. The J gene is TRBJ2-1, the V gene TRBV5-6; 12 bases fit TRBD1. Germline loops: CDR1 SGHDT, CDR2 YYEEEE. This CDR3 region has 16 residues. V trimming: 0 bases; J trimming: 6 bases; junction bases outside the gene matches: 4.

The genes are TRBV4-3 and TRBJ2-1, with a possible D match to TRBD2 (5 bases). Germline CDR1 is LGHNA and CDR2 is YSLEER. Trimming took off 4 bases at V and 7 bases at J, with 23 bases between the two ends. The CDR3 has 17 residues. This CDR3 is CASSRIPLLGDGNEQFF. The CDR3 nucleotides are TGCGCCAGCAGCCGTATCCCACTACTAGGAGACGGGAATGAGCAGTTCTTC.

J is TRBJ2-1 and V is TRBV7-2; 13 nucleotides line up with TRBD2. The junction had 7 bases not matched to a gene; V was cut back by 3 bases and J by 11 bases. CDR1 and CDR2 from the germline V gene are SGHTA and FQGNSA. This CDR3 is built from 15 residues. The CDR3 bases are TGTGCCAGCAGCTTGGGGACTAGCGGGACCGGTAAGCAGTTCTTC. It encodes CASSLGTSGTGKQFF.

The genes are TRBV5-4 and TRBJ2-1, with 11 bases identical to TRBD2. The germline V gene encodes CDR1 SGHNT and CDR2 YYREEE (reference sequence). V lost 3 bases, J lost 6 bases, and 5 bases stayed unmatched. The CDR3 sequence is 15 residues long. The CDR3: CASSYSGRARNEQFF. CDR3 coding DNA: TGTGCCAGCAGCTATAGCGGGAGGGCCCGCAATGAGCAGTTCTTC.

DNA of the CDR3: TGTGCCTGGAGGGGGAGGGCCGTTGATACGCAGTATTTT. Its translation: CAWRGRAVDTQYF. The chain employs TRBV30 and TRBJ2-3; 7 nucleotides align to TRBD2. The V segment lost 3 bases and the J segment 6 bases; nucleotides outside the gene matches: 6. CDR1 GTSNPN and CDR2 SVGIG come from the germline V gene (reference sequence). The CDR3 length is 13 residues.